A single sample is the source of the 29 T cell receptor beta chains below, sequenced in a study of shared clonotypes between healthy human individuals. TCRdb's table, derived via immunoSEQ multiplex PCR, lists solely in-frame clones and lacks some. The table shows about 380,000 clones, with roughly 96% occurring only once. The sequenced sample was memory CD8+ T cells sorted from blood. Documented subset: CD45RO+ cells pooled with CCR7-negative TemRA cells. Receptors were obtained from a young man in good health.

The rearrangement joins TRBV19 to TRBJ2-5; the D gene is possibly TRBD2 (6 bases). The length of the CDR3 is 15 residues. The V end was cut by 4 bases, the J end by 0 bases, with 12 bases between. Germline-derived CDR1 and CDR2 are LNHDA and SQIVND (reference sequence). CDR3 region: CASSKLAPNQETQYF. CDR3 sequence (DNA): TGTGCCAGTAGTAAACTAGCTCCGAACCAAGAGACCCAGTACTTC.

This chain links TRBV28 with TRBJ2-1; 10 nucleotides align to TRBD2. CDR1 is MDHEN and CDR2 is SYDVKM in the germline V gene. Trimming cost V 3 bases and J 6 bases; bases outside gene matches: 17. The length of the CDR3 is 19 residues. CDR3 sequence reads: CASSFPLVAGGVKSNEQFF. CDR3 coding DNA: TGTGCCAGCAGTTTCCCGTTAGTAGCGGGAGGAGTCAAGAGCAATGAGCAGTTCTTC.

The chain combines TRBV30 with TRBJ2-3; 12 bases line up with TRBD2. In germline, CDR1 is GTSNPN, CDR2 SVGIG (reference sequence). J gave up 7 bases and V 6 bases, and 11 bases lay outside the gene matches. CDR3 length: 15 residues. This CDR3 is CACYLLAGGTYTQYF. In DNA, the CDR3 is TGTGCCTGCTATCTCCTAGCGGGGGGGACTTATACGCAGTATTTT.

The genes are TRBV4-2 and TRBJ2-1, with 11 nucleotides matching TRBD2. The CDR3 loop spans 16 amino acids. V was clipped by 1 base and J by 7 bases; unmatched bases: 6. Germline V gives CDR1 LGHNA, CDR2 YNFKEQ. Here the CDR3 reads CASSQVLAGGMNEQFF. The CDR3 region has the DNA TGTGCCAGCAGCCAAGTCCTAGCGGGGGGTATGAATGAGCAGTTCTTC.

The rearrangement uses TRBV28 and TRBJ2-7; 7 nucleotides match TRBD1. J gave up 7 bases and V 1 base, and 19 bases lay outside the gene matches. Looked up from germline, CDR1 is MDHEN and CDR2 is SYDVKM. The CDR3 runs to 18 residues. The CDR3, as DNA: TGTGCCAGCAGTTTATCTTGGCAGGGGGAGCTGGTTTTGTGGGAGCAGTACTTC. Translated: CASSLSWQGELVLWEQYF. Drawing the rest from reference TRBV28 and TRBJ2-7, the complete variable domain is DVKVTQSSRYLVKRTGEKVFLECVQDMDHENMFWYRQDPGLGLRLIYFSYDVKMKEKGDIPEGYSVSREKKERFSLILESASTNQTSMYLCASSLSWQGELVLWEQYFGPGTRLTVT.

This chain uses TRBV4-1 with TRBJ1-1, with TRBD1 as a possible D gene (5 bases). The CDR3 is made up of 14 amino acids. V lost 6 bases and J lost 2, with 13 bases in between. CDR1 and CDR2 (germline): MGHRA, YSYEKL. In DNA form, the CDR3 reads TGCGCCAGCAGGCGACAGTTCGCTAACACTGAAGCTTTCTTT. This codes for CASRRQFANTEAFF.

The CDR3 DNA reads as TGTGCCATACTAGAGAAAGTAAGAGATACGCAGTATTTT. It codes for CAILEKVRDTQYF. This chain connects TRBV6-1 to TRBJ2-3; weak D call: TRBD2 (5 bases). The V end lost 10 bases, the J end lost 5 bases, and 16 bases lay between the germline ends. Germline CDR1 and CDR2: MNHNS and SASEGT. This CDR3 spans 13 amino acids.

This clone was recorded once. The rearrangement uses TRBV11-2 and TRBJ2-2; D perhaps matches TRBD2 (5 bases). Germline V CDR1 and CDR2: SGHAT, FQNNGV. The ends were cut back, 3 bases at V and 3 bases at J, with 11 bases in the middle. CDR3 length: 15 residues. The CDR3 region is CASSFGVVDTGELFF. DNA for the CDR3: TGTGCCAGCAGCTTCGGGGTGGTAGACACCGGGGAGCTGTTTTTT.

The chain employs TRBV7-2 and TRBJ2-3, with TRBD2 matching over 7 bases. Germline lookup yields CDR1 SGHTA and CDR2 FQGNSA. V lost 3 bases and J lost 6; bases outside the gene matches: 3. CDR3 length equals 13 residues. This CDR3 reads CASSFLAADTQYF. CDR3 DNA sequence: TGTGCCAGCAGCTTCCTAGCGGCGGATACGCAGTATTTT.

The chain recombines TRBV2 with TRBJ2-2; 7 bases line up with TRBD1. This CDR3 is 17 amino acids long. Germline CDR1 is SNHLY and CDR2 is FYNNEI. V dropped 5 bases and J dropped 3; count of bases not matched to a gene: 12. The CDR3, as DNA: TGTGCCAGCAGTAAGGTCCACAGGGGTCGCGACACCGGGGAGCTGTTTTTT. Its protein is CASSKVHRGRDTGELFF.

This rearrangement joins TRBV28 to TRBJ2-4; 8 nucleotides match TRBD2. Trimming took 7 bases from V and 8 from J; bases not matched to a gene: 16. Germline V CDR1 and CDR2: MDHEN, SYDVKM. The CDR3 loop spans 16 amino acids. This CDR3 reads CASNLGQAGVGDIQYF. The CDR3 coding sequence is TGTGCCAGCAACCTAGGGCAAGCGGGAGTGGGGGACATTCAGTACTTC.

This chain uses TRBV2 with TRBJ2-7; D remains ambiguous. The CDR3 length is 15 residues. In germline, CDR1 is SNHLY, CDR2 FYNNEI. The ends were cut back, 0 bases at V and 2 bases at J, with 11 bases in the middle. The CDR3 is CASSEARWLAYEQYF. The CDR3, as DNA: TGTGCCAGCAGTGAAGCGCGTTGGCTAGCCTACGAGCAGTACTTC.

This sequence joins TRBV19 and TRBJ1-2; D is uncertain. The CDR3 sequence is 12 residues long. Trimming removed 3 bases at V and 7 bases at J, with 9 bases between. CDR1 LNHDA and CDR2 SQIVND come from the germline V gene (reference sequence). The CDR3 loop reads CASSIEGGGYTF. The CDR3 DNA is TGTGCCAGTAGTATTGAGGGCGGTGGCTACACCTTC. Full variable domain (rest looked up from reference TRBV19 and TRBJ1-2): DGGITQSPKYLFRKEGQNVTLSCEQNLNHDAMYWYRQDPGQGLRLIYYSQIVNDFQKGDIAEGYSVSREKKESFPLTVTSAQKNPTAFYLCASSIEGGGYTFGSGTRLTVV.

This clone appeared once. Other DNA sequences in this specimen translate into the identical CDR3. The chain is built from TRBV11-2 and TRBJ1-2; D remains ambiguous. The germline V gene has CDR1 SGHAT and CDR2 FQNNGV. This CDR3 comprises 14 residues. V lost 1 base, J lost 2 bases, and 8 bases lay in between. CDR3: CASSLGPGNYGYTF. The CDR3 DNA reads as TGTGCCAGCAGCTTAGGTCCGGGAAACTATGGCTACACCTTC.

The chain uses TRBV30 and TRBJ1-5, with 8 nucleotides matching TRBD1. Germline CDR1 is GTSNPN and CDR2 is SVGIG (reference sequence). The CDR3 is 13 residues long. Losses at the gene ends were 5 bases for V and 5 bases for J; bases not matched to a gene: 5. Here the CDR3 DNA reads TGTGCCTGGGACAGGGGAAGGGATCAGCCCCAGCATTTT. This encodes CAWDRGRDQPQHF. The entire variable domain, with the rest obtained from reference TRBV30 and TRBJ1-5, is as follows: SQTIHQWPATLVQPVGSPLSLECTVEGTSNPNLYWYRQAAGRGLQLLFYSVGIGQISSEVPQNLSASRPQDRQFILSSKKLLLSDSGFYLCAWDRGRDQPQHFGDGTRLSIL.

The chain uses TRBV5-6 and TRBJ2-3, with TRBD2 matching over 7 bases. The trim removed 2 bases at V and 2 bases at J, leaving 5 bases unmatched. The CDR3 is 15 residues long. Germline-derived CDR1 and CDR2 are SGHDT and YYEEEE. The CDR3 spells CASSFVGGPTDTQYF. CDR3 in DNA: TGTGCCAGCAGCTTCGTGGGAGGGCCCACAGATACGCAGTATTTT.

The genes are TRBV27 and TRBJ2-7; no firm D call. Trimming removed 4 bases from V and 7 bases from J, with 17 bases in between. CDR1 and CDR2 from the germline V gene are MNHEY and SMNVEV (reference sequence). The CDR3 has 14 amino acids. The CDR3 here is CASSSPGAIGEQYF. The CDR3 DNA reads TGTGCCAGCAGTTCACCTGGAGCCATCGGGGAGCAGTACTTC.

The chain has TRBV27 and TRBJ2-1; 9 bases align to TRBD2. The J segment lost 4 bases and the V segment lost 4 bases, leaving 2 bases of the junction unmatched. The V gene's germline CDR1 is MNHEY and CDR2 SMNVEV (reference sequence). The CDR3 runs 14 residues. The CDR3 sequence is CASSWTSVYNEQFF. DNA for the CDR3: TGTGCCAGCAGTTGGACTAGCGTATACAATGAGCAGTTCTTC.

This sequence joins TRBV4-1 and TRBJ1-1, with no clear D. The CDR3 consists of 14 residues. The V gene lost 3 bases and the J gene lost 2 bases, with 10 bases spanning the gap. Germline V gene data show CDR1 as MGHRA and CDR2 as YSYEKL. CDR3 bases: TGCGCCAGCAGCCATAAACACAGTAACACTGAAGCTTTCTTT. Translated, it gives CASSHKHSNTEAFF.

The gene calls are TRBV7-6 and TRBJ2-2; the match to TRBD1 covers 7 bases. The CDR3 contains 17 residues. The germline V gene encodes CDR1 SGHVS and CDR2 FNYEAQ. Trimming cost V 6 bases and J 1 base; bases outside gene matches: 11. The CDR3 DNA is TGTGCCAGCAGACCGGGACAGCTTGACGGGAACACCGGGGAGCTGTTTTTT. This sequence encodes CASRPGQLDGNTGELFF.

The chain couples TRBV5-6 to TRBJ1-3; TRBD1 is a possible D gene (5 bases). Germline V lookup: CDR1 SGHDT, CDR2 YYEEEE. With 4 bases removed from V and 1 base from J, the gap between germline ends came to 9 bases. The CDR3 runs 14 residues. The CDR3 loop is CASSRRESGNTIYF. CDR3 coding DNA: TGTGCCAGCAGCCGCAGGGAGTCTGGAAACACCATATATTTT.

V gene TRBV5-6 combines with J gene TRBJ2-3, with 9 bases matching TRBD1. V gave up 4 bases and J gave up 4 bases; unmatched junction bases: 4. The germline V gene encodes CDR1 SGHDT and CDR2 YYEEEE. The length of the CDR3 is 14 residues. The CDR3 DNA sequence: TGTGCCAGCAGCCTACGACAGGGGGCAGATACGCAGTATTTT. Translating it yields CASSLRQGADTQYF.

Concerning this clone itself: Other nucleotide sequences in the sample specify the same CDR3. The chain uses TRBV5-4 and TRBJ2-7; 9 nucleotides line up with TRBD2. The V gene end was trimmed by 0 bases and the J gene end by 3 bases; junction bases not matched to a gene: 1. Germline V CDR1 and CDR2: SGHNT, YYREEE (reference sequence). This CDR3 comprises 14 residues. CDR3 DNA: TGTGCCAGCAGCTTGGGGCGGGGGGGCTACGAGCAGTACTTC. It encodes CASSLGRGGYEQYF.

This chain links TRBV5-1 with TRBJ2-2; maybe TRBD2 (5 bases). The CDR3 sequence is 16 residues long. Trimming pared 5 bases from V and 6 bases from J, leaving 20 bases between. Germline CDR1 is SGHRS and CDR2 is YFSETQ. Here the CDR3 reads CASSHLLGGEPGELFF. CDR3 nucleotide sequence: TGCGCCAGCAGTCACCTTCTAGGAGGAGAGCCCGGGGAGCTGTTTTTT. Based on the CDR3 plus reference TRBV5-1 and TRBJ2-2, the full variable domain is KAGVTQTPRYLIKTRGQQVTLSCSPISGHRSVSWYQQTPGQGLQFLFEYFSETQRNKGNFPGRFSGRQFSNSRSEMNVSTLELGDSALYLCASSHLLGGEPGELFFGEGSRLTVL.

Written as DNA, the CDR3 is TGTGCCAGTAGTATTTCCGGGACAGCCAACACTGAAGCTTTCTTT. It specifies CASSISGTANTEAFF. The J gene is TRBJ1-1, the V gene TRBV19; TRBD1 aligns across 7 bases. The CDR3 spans 15 residues. Germline V lookup: CDR1 LNHDA, CDR2 SQIVND (reference sequence). The V segment lost 3 bases and the J segment 2 bases; nucleotides outside the gene matches: 6.

The rearrangement joins TRBV28 to TRBJ1-5, with TRBD1 matching 9 bases. This CDR3 region has 17 residues. Germline V gives CDR1 MDHEN, CDR2 SYDVKM. Germline trimming cut 1 base from V and 6 bases from J; bases unmatched to any gene: 10. The CDR3 loop reads CASSLYPGQGLFQPQHF. The CDR3 nucleotides are TGTGCCAGCAGTTTATACCCGGGACAGGGCTTGTTTCAGCCCCAGCATTTT.

The chain employs TRBV10-1 and TRBJ2-7; 7 nucleotides align to TRBD1. The V segment lost 3 bases and the J segment 4 bases; nucleotides outside the gene matches: 6. Germline CDR1 reads WNHNN; CDR2 reads SYGVQD (reference sequence). The CDR3 totals 14 residues. The CDR3 loop reads CASSEDRVRYEQYF. The CDR3 coding sequence is TGCGCCAGCAGTGAAGACAGGGTGAGGTACGAGCAGTACTTC.

The V and J genes are TRBV5-1 and TRBJ1-3, with D uncertain. The ends were cut back, 0 bases at V and 4 bases at J, with 17 bases in the middle. Looked up from germline, CDR1 is SGHRS and CDR2 is YFSETQ. This CDR3 spans 17 amino acids. As DNA, the CDR3 is TGCGCCAGCAGCTTGGGAAAGGCCTTTAGAGGGGGAAACACCATATATTTT. This translates into CASSLGKAFRGGNTIYF.

The V gene is TRBV28, the J gene TRBJ2-7; TRBD2 aligns across 10 bases. The germline V gene has CDR1 MDHEN and CDR2 SYDVKM. There are 14 residues in the CDR3. The ends lost 6 bases at V and 2 bases at J; junction bases unmatched: 4. The CDR3 protein is CASRGSGRAYEQYF. Here the CDR3 DNA reads TGTGCCAGCAGGGGGAGCGGGAGGGCCTACGAGCAGTACTTC.